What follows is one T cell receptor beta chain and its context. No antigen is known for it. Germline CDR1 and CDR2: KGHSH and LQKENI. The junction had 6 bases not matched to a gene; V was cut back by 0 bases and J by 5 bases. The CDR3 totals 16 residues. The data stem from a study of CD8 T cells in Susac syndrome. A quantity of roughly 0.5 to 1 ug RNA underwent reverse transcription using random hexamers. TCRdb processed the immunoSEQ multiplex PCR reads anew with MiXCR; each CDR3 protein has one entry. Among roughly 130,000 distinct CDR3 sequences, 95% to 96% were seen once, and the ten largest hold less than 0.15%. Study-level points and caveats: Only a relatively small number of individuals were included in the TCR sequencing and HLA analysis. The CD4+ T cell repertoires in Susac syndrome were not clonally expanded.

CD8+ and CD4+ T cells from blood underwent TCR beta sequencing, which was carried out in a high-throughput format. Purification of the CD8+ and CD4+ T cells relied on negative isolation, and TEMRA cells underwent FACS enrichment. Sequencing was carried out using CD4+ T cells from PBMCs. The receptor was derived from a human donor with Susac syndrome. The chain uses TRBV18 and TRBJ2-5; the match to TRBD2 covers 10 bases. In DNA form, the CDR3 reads TGTGCCAGCTCACCACCTGAGCGGGAGGGCCAGGAGACCCAGTACTTC. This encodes CASSPPEREGQETQYF.